These 14 T cell receptor beta chains share one sample of origin, sequenced in a study of shared clonotypes between healthy human individuals. Measured with immunoSEQ multiplex PCR; TCRdb has only the in-frame clones, and not every one. The repertoire has around 640,000 clones, 96% of them found once; the top ten carry less than 0.12%. The naive CD8 subset, CD45RO-negative cells positively selected for CCR7, excluded terminally differentiated effector memory CD45RA+ cells. The sample taken for sequencing was naive CD8+ T cells sorted from blood. Receptors originate from a young woman in good health.

The chain is built from TRBV28 and TRBJ2-7, with 8 nucleotides matching TRBD2. CDR1 and CDR2 (germline): MDHEN, SYDVKM. The CDR3 spans 14 residues. Losses at the gene ends were 3 bases for V and 5 bases for J; bases not matched to a gene: 6. The CDR3 region is CASSFTGGRHEQYF. CDR3 DNA: TGTGCCAGCAGTTTTACGGGAGGGCGCCACGAGCAGTACTTC.

The genes are TRBV23-1 and TRBJ2-5; D may be TRBD1 or TRBD2 (6 bases each). TRBV23-1 is treated as an ORF (open reading frame) with a function not yet certain. CDR3 length: 16 amino acids. Trimming took off 0 bases at V and 3 bases at J, with 14 bases between the two ends. The CDR3 region is CASSQSCGTLEETQYF. The DNA of the CDR3 is TGCGCCAGCAGTCAATCATGCGGGACACTTGAAGAGACCCAGTACTTC.

This clone occurred once. V is TRBV6-1 and J is TRBJ1-2; D unclear. The V gene lost 7 bases and the J gene lost 4 bases, with 13 bases spanning the gap. From germline, CDR1 is MNHNS and CDR2 SASEGT. The CDR3 runs to 13 residues. The DNA for the CDR3 is TGTGCCAGCACCGAACTCAGGTTCTATGGCTACACCTTC. Protein: CASTELRFYGYTF.

This chain joins TRBV9 and TRBJ2-7; a possible D gene is TRBD2 (5 bases). The CDR3 spans 13 residues. From germline, CDR1 is SGDLS and CDR2 YYNGEE. The V end lost 4 bases, the J end lost 4 bases, and 12 bases lay between the germline ends. CDR3 coding DNA: TGTGCCAGCAGCTCCAGGACTGGGTACGAGCAGTACTTC. Translation gives CASSSRTGYEQYF.

About this clone itself: Other nucleotide sequences in the sample specify the same CDR3. In DNA, the CDR3 is TGTGCCAGCAGTTTATCGCGGGGCTATGGCTACACCTTC. Its translation is CASSLSRGYGYTF. The V and J genes are TRBV27 and TRBJ1-2, with unresolved D. There are 13 residues in the CDR3. Looked up from germline, CDR1 is MNHEY and CDR2 is SMNVEV (reference sequence). V dropped 0 bases and J dropped 4 bases, with 6 bases sitting between them.

This chain connects TRBV4-2 to TRBJ1-1; no firm D call. Between the trimmed V and J ends, which lost 0 bases and 3 bases, there was a span of 11 bases. Germline CDR1 reads LGHNA; CDR2 reads YNFKEQ. CDR3 length: 15 residues. As DNA, the CDR3 is TGTGCCAGCAGCCAAGATGTCAGATCGGACACTGAAGCTTTCTTT. Its protein is CASSQDVRSDTEAFF.

The chain has TRBV6-5 and TRBJ2-3; weak D call: TRBD2 (6 bases). The CDR3 loop spans 15 amino acids. Germline V lookup: CDR1 MNHEY, CDR2 SVGAGI. V lost 4 bases to trimming and J lost 1 base, with 12 bases between them. The CDR3 here is CASSLNSGGTDTQYF. As DNA, the CDR3 is TGTGCCAGCAGTTTGAACTCGGGGGGCACAGATACGCAGTATTTT.

The V gene is TRBV28, the J gene TRBJ1-5; D not resolved. V was cut by 6 bases and J by 4 bases, with 16 bases left in between. The CDR3 contains 15 residues. The germline gives CDR1 MDHEN, CDR2 SYDVKM. This CDR3 reads CASSIGAVANQPQHF. CDR3 bases: TGTGCCAGCAGCATAGGTGCGGTAGCAAATCAGCCCCAGCATTTT.

The gene calls are TRBV20-1 and TRBJ1-2; D unresolved. This CDR3 spans 10 amino acids. CDR1 DFQATT and CDR2 SNEGSKA come from the germline V gene (reference sequence). The V end lost 2 bases, the J end lost 7 bases, and 5 bases lay between the germline ends. The CDR3 loop is CSARSGGYTF. CDR3 sequence (DNA): TGCAGTGCTAGATCGGGTGGCTACACCTTC.

The chain employs TRBV28 and TRBJ2-5; TRBD1 aligns across 7 bases. Judging by the DNA end, TRBJ2-7 fits better; the J call may be wrong. From germline, CDR1 is MDHEN and CDR2 SYDVKM. This CDR3 is 15 amino acids long. CDR3 in amino acids: CASSSPRTGTYEQYF. The CDR3 nucleotides read TGTGCCAGCAGTTCCCCCCGGACAGGAACCTACGAGCAGTACTTC.

The chain couples TRBV7-6 to TRBJ1-2; the D is unclear. Germline loops: CDR1 SGHVS, CDR2 FNYEAQ. Trimming removed 5 bases from V and 0 bases from J, with 16 bases in between. The CDR3 consists of 16 residues. CDR3 sequence: CASSHLDDATNYGYTF. CDR3 DNA: TGTGCCAGCAGCCACCTGGACGACGCCACTAACTATGGCTACACCTTC.

The CDR3 protein is CASSLGRREQYF. The CDR3 DNA sequence: TGTGCCAGCAGCTTGGGTCGACGAGAGCAGTACTTC. V usage is TRBV5-6 and J usage is TRBJ2-7; D ambiguous. The CDR3 has 12 amino acids. Trimming shortened V by 0 bases and J by 7 bases, and 8 bases separated the two germline ends. Germline V CDR1 and CDR2: SGHDT, YYEEEE.

The chain links TRBV7-9 to TRBJ2-7; 10 bases fit TRBD2. Germline lookup yields CDR1 SEHNR and CDR2 FQNEAQ (reference sequence). The CDR3 runs 17 residues. The J segment lost 2 bases and the V segment lost 5 bases, leaving 12 bases of the junction unmatched. DNA of the CDR3: TGTGCCAGCAGCCCAGCACTAGCGGGGCCCCGTGCCTACGAGCAGTACTTC. This gives the protein CASSPALAGPRAYEQYF.

The chain has TRBV9 and TRBJ1-2, with TRBD1 identical over 9 bases. CDR3 size: 14 residues. Germline CDR1 and CDR2: SGDLS and YYNGEE. Trimming at V came to 7 bases and at J to 4 bases, leaving 8 bases not matched to a gene. The DNA of the CDR3 is TGTGCCAGCGGAACAGGGGGCTTTTTCTATGGCTACACCTTC. As protein: CASGTGGFFYGYTF.